The 5 T cell receptor beta chains in this list originate from one sample, sequenced in a study of CXCR3-negative and CXCR3-positive naive CD8 T cells. Libraries of TRB cDNA were made by 5' RACE and carried UMIs. After re-calling the 5' RACE reads, TCRdb lists one entry per CDR3 protein, DNA absent. The sample yields around 96,000 distinct CDR3 sequences, of which the top ten take up over 1.5%. The sequencing sample was made of naive CXCR3- CD8+ T cells from blood. Subset described: CD45RO-CCR7+CD27+CD95- naive CD8+ T cells lacking CXCR3 (TNR3-). All receptors derive from a human donor in good health. Some clones in this sample may be carry-over from other donors' samples.

The chain combines TRBV7-9 with TRBJ2-7; absent DNA, TCRdb's TRBD2 call cannot be checked. Germline CDR1 reads SEHNR; CDR2 reads FQNEAQ (reference sequence). The CDR3 runs 13 residues. The CDR3: CASSGTSDYEQYF. The full variable domain, with the rest looked up from reference TRBV7-9 and TRBJ2-7, is DTGVSQNPRHKITKRGQNVTFRCDPISEHNRLYWYRQTLGQGPEFLTYFQNEAQLEKSRLLSDRFSAERPKGSFSTLEIQRTEQGDSAMYLCASSGTSDYEQYFGPGTRLTVT.

The chain recombines TRBV7-8 with TRBJ2-7. The germline gives CDR1 SGHVS, CDR2 FQNEAQ. CDR3 length: 16 residues. CDR3 loop: CASSLNSGGLSYEQYF.

This chain links TRBV7-2 with TRBJ2-2. Germline CDR1 and CDR2: SGHTA and FQGNSA. The CDR3 consists of 12 residues. The chain's CDR3 is CASSAVYGELFF.

The V gene is TRBV7-9, the J gene TRBJ2-7; the D call of TRBD1 rests on TCRdb alone, since no DNA is present to check it. Germline values: CDR1 SEHNR, CDR2 FQNEAQ (reference sequence). The CDR3 has 16 amino acids. The CDR3 loop is CASSRTGDNNSYEQYF. The variable domain in full, with the rest retrieved from reference TRBV7-9 and TRBJ2-7, is DTGVSQNPRHKITKRGQNVTFRCDPISEHNRLYWYRQTLGQGPEFLTYFQNEAQLEKSRLLSDRFSAERPKGSFSTLEIQRTEQGDSAMYLCASSRTGDNNSYEQYFGPGTRLTVT.

The chain recombines TRBV5-8 with TRBJ2-7; the D call from TCRdb, TRBD1, cannot be confirmed without DNA. The germline V gene encodes CDR1 SGHTS and CDR2 YDEGEE. The CDR3 is 16 residues long. Here the CDR3 reads CASSPIKGQISYEQYF.